This T cell receptor (beta chain) was identified during a study of PD-L1 blockade in urothelial cancer. Some clones are missing from TCRdb's copy, which holds only in-frame ones; the method was immunoSEQ multiplex PCR. The sample yields 40,000 to 55,000 clones, approximately 86% seen once. Per germline, CDR1 SNHLY and CDR2 FYNNEI. V gave up 5 bases and J gave up 0 bases, with 10 bases separating them. There are 15 residues in the CDR3. Stated time point: peripheral blood 6 weeks after treatment start. The chain joins TRBV2 to TRBJ2-2; a possible D gene is TRBD1 (5 bases). The clonotype originates from a man aged 60-69 years with urothelial cancer. The material was PBMCs, obtained around atezolizumab (anti-PD-L1) treatment. CDR3 loop: CASSSDIANTGELFF. Written as DNA, the CDR3 is TGTGCCAGCAGTTCGGACATAGCGAACACCGGGGAGCTGTTTTTT.